These 23 T cell receptor beta chains came from one sample sequenced in a study of T cell repertoires in cytomegalovirus infection. These receptors' targets are unknown. From the reads, TCRdb called clonotypes with MiXCR, one entry per CDR3 protein. There are around 85,000 distinct CDR3 sequences in the sample; 40% to 50% occur only once, and over 85% lies in the top ten. The material sequenced was CD8+ T cells from cultured PBMCs, taken from culture after CMV antigen stimulation. These receptors came from a human donor in good health (CMV status not recorded). Some clones in this sample may be carry-over from other donors' samples.

This clonotype was counted only a few times. V is TRBV27 and J is TRBJ2-1; D gene ambiguous. Trimming took off 9 bases at V and 4 bases at J, with 16 bases between the two ends. Looked up from germline, CDR1 is MNHEY and CDR2 is SMNVEV (reference sequence). CDR3 length: 14 residues. CDR3 bases: TGTGCCAGTTCCGTCGAACTCTCGTACAATGAGCAGTTCTTC. Encoded protein: CASSVELSYNEQFF.

CDR3 amino acids: CASSPQGGAGYGYTF. As DNA, the CDR3 is TGTGCCAGCAGCCCTCAAGGTGGCGCCGGCTATGGCTACACCTTC. The chain is built from TRBV7-3 and TRBJ1-2; D not certain. Germline CDR1 reads SGHTA; CDR2 reads FQGTGA. The CDR3 length is 15 residues. V was shortened by 5 bases and J by 4 bases, with 17 bases between the two germline ends.

The gene calls are TRBV4-1 and TRBJ1-1; no clear D. V lost 1 base and J lost 8, with 11 bases in between. The CDR3 extends over 13 amino acids. The germline V gene has CDR1 MGHRA and CDR2 YSYEKL. The CDR3 sequence: CASSQVFVAEAFF. DNA of the CDR3: TGCGCCAGCAGCCAAGTATTTGTTGCAGAAGCTTTCTTT.

This rearrangement joins TRBV11-2 to TRBJ1-1, with D unclear. CDR3 size: 15 residues. V was trimmed by 2 bases and J by 1 base, leaving 11 bases between them. Looked up from germline, CDR1 is SGHAT and CDR2 is FQNNGV. CDR3 coding DNA: TGTGCCAGCAGCTTATGGAGAAGGGAGAACACTGAAGCTTTCTTT. Translating gives CASSLWRRENTEAFF.

The chain recombines TRBV7-9 with TRBJ1-5; D may be TRBD1 (5 bases). The CDR3 has 14 residues. V lost 5 bases and J lost 7, with 15 bases in between. Germline V gene lookup returns CDR1 SEHNR and CDR2 FQNEAQ (reference sequence). CDR3 DNA: TGTGCCAGCAGCCTGGACGGGGGAATCCAGCCCCAGCATTTT. Amino acids: CASSLDGGIQPQHF.

This clonotype came up once. J is TRBJ2-1 and V is TRBV11-2; 7 positions match TRBD2. CDR1 and CDR2 (germline): SGHAT, FQNNGV. V dropped 4 bases and J dropped 3; count of bases not matched to a gene: 3. The CDR3 is 14 residues long. DNA of the CDR3: TGTGCCAGCAGCTATCGGGGGGACTACAATGAGCAGTTCTTC. Encoded protein: CASSYRGDYNEQFF.

The V gene is TRBV18, the J gene TRBJ2-5; D not certain. V was clipped by 0 bases and J by 3 bases, with 14 bases between them. Germline CDR1 is KGHSH and CDR2 is LQKENI. The CDR3 sequence is 16 residues long. The DNA of the CDR3 is TGTGCCAGCTCACCACCGGGGTTTTCGGGCGAAGAGACCCAGTACTTC. The encoded protein is CASSPPGFSGEETQYF.

This clonotype was picked up one time. The chain links TRBV20-1 to TRBJ2-5; D perhaps matches TRBD2 (5 bases). Germline values: CDR1 DFQATT, CDR2 SNEGSKA (reference sequence). The CDR3 runs to 15 residues. Trimming stripped 5 bases from V and 4 bases from J, with 20 bases between. CDR3 amino acids: CSAGKTPSAGETQYF. CDR3 DNA sequence: TGCAGTGCTGGAAAGACCCCCTCCGCGGGAGAGACCCAGTACTTC.

The chain links TRBV27 to TRBJ2-7; D gene ambiguous. Germline lookup yields CDR1 MNHEY and CDR2 SMNVEV (reference sequence). CDR3 length: 10 residues. The V end lost 3 bases, the J end lost 6 bases, and 3 bases lay between the germline ends. The CDR3 reads CASSFPEQYF. The CDR3, as DNA: TGTGCCAGCAGTTTTCCCGAGCAGTACTTC.

The CDR3 reads CASSPPGLAQETQYF. CDR3 DNA: TGTGCCAGCAGCCCACCGGGACTAGCGCAGGAGACCCAGTACTTC. The chain uses TRBV27 and TRBJ2-5; 10 positions agree with TRBD2. The CDR3 sequence is 15 residues long. Germline CDR1 is MNHEY and CDR2 is SMNVEV (reference sequence). V was pared by 6 bases and J by 5 bases, with 9 bases of the junction left unmatched.

The chain carries TRBV11-1 and TRBJ2-3; 12 bases agree with TRBD2. V was pared by 5 bases and J by 6 bases, with 15 bases of the junction left unmatched. There are 18 residues in the CDR3. CDR1 and CDR2 (germline): SGHAT, FQDESV (reference sequence). As DNA, the CDR3 is TGTGCCAGCAGCCCCGGACTAGCGGGGCCAACCCTCCCGGATACGCAGTATTTT. This codes for CASSPGLAGPTLPDTQYF. Full variable domain (outside the CDR3, taken from reference TRBV11-1 and TRBJ2-3): EAEVAQSPRYKITEKSQAVAFWCDPISGHATLYWYRQILGQGPELLVQFQDESVVDDSQLPKDRFSAERLKGVDSTLKIQPAELGDSAMYLCASSPGLAGPTLPDTQYFGPGTRLTVL.

In this sample, this clonotype turned up a few times. This chain links TRBV5-6 with TRBJ2-7; 11 bases line up with TRBD2. The CDR3 has 17 residues. CDR1 and CDR2 from the germline V gene are SGHDT and YYEEEE. Unmatched junction bases numbered 9, after V lost 3 bases and J lost 1 base. The CDR3 protein is CASSSTLAGGDSYEQYF. The CDR3 DNA reads as TGTGCCAGCAGCTCGACCTTAGCGGGAGGGGATTCCTACGAGCAGTACTTC. The full variable domain, in which reference TRBV5-6 and TRBJ2-7 provide the parts outside the CDR3, is DAGVTQSPTHLIKTRGQQVTLRCSPKSGHDTVSWYQQALGQGPQFIFQYYEEEERQRGNFPDRFSGHQFPNYSSELNVNALLLGDSALYLCASSSTLAGGDSYEQYFGPGTRLTVT.

This clonotype was seen a handful of times. The chain carries TRBV7-9 and TRBJ1-2; the D is unclear. The CDR3 consists of 14 residues. The germline V gene has CDR1 SEHNR and CDR2 FQNEAQ (reference sequence). Deletions cut 1 base from V and 6 bases from J, with 12 bases between. The CDR3 sequence is CASSLDGKWNGYTF. DNA of the CDR3: TGTGCCAGCAGCTTAGACGGGAAGTGGAATGGCTACACCTTC.

CDR3 in amino acids: CASTPFESIYGYTF. CDR3 DNA: TGTGCCAGTACCCCTTTCGAGAGCATATATGGCTACACCTTC. This sequence joins TRBV19 and TRBJ1-2; D uncertain. V was cut by 7 bases and J by 5 bases, with 17 bases left in between. This CDR3 region has 14 residues. The germline gives CDR1 LNHDA, CDR2 SQIVND (reference sequence).

This clonotype was recorded a few times. This rearrangement joins TRBV11-2 to TRBJ2-7, with D possibly being TRBD2 (6 bases). The V end was cut by 7 bases, the J end by 5 bases, with 24 bases between. This CDR3 is built from 16 residues. The germline V gene encodes CDR1 SGHAT and CDR2 FQNNGV. In DNA form, the CDR3 reads TGTGCCAGCACCCCACAAAGGAGGGGTGGGGCTAACGAGCAGTACTTC. It yields the protein CASTPQRRGGANEQYF.

J is TRBJ2-1 and V is TRBV7-3; weak D call: TRBD1 (6 bases). CDR1 and CDR2 from the germline V gene are SGHTA and FQGTGA. The ends were cut back, 2 bases at V and 4 bases at J, with 6 bases in the middle. This CDR3 is built from 13 residues. The CDR3 reads CASSLGQYNEQFF. CDR3 DNA: TGTGCCAGCAGCTTAGGACAGTACAATGAGCAGTTCTTC.

There are many counts of this clonotype. The rearrangement links TRBV7-8 to TRBJ2-5, with D perhaps given as TRBD1 or TRBD2 (6 bases each). V dropped 6 bases and J dropped 3 bases, with 17 bases sitting between them. Per germline, CDR1 SGHVS and CDR2 FQNEAQ. The CDR3 length is 15 residues. In DNA form, the CDR3 reads TGTGCCAGCAGAGCGGGCGGGACATTCAAAGAGACCCAGTACTTC. Encoded protein: CASRAGGTFKETQYF.

A few counts support this clonotype. The CDR3 loop is CASSEDRGSGGYTF. The DNA for the CDR3 is TGTGCCAGCAGTGAAGACAGGGGGAGTGGTGGCTACACCTTC. V is TRBV6-1 and J is TRBJ1-2, with 8 bases identical to TRBD1. CDR3 length: 14 residues. In germline, CDR1 is MNHNS, CDR2 SASEGT. J lost 7 bases, V lost 1 base, and 5 bases had no gene match.

In its sample, this clonotype was seen once. The final CDR3 position lacks the conserved phenylalanine or tryptophan, pointing to a likely read error. J is TRBJ2-2 and V is TRBV5-1; tentatively, D is TRBD1 (6 bases). Germline lookup yields CDR1 SGHRS and CDR2 YFSETQ. The CDR3 is 14 residues long. The V end was cut by 4 bases, the J end by 3 bases, with 10 bases between. CDR3 coding DNA: TGCGCCAGCAGCCTAGACAGGTACACCGGGGAGCTGTTTATT. It encodes CASSLDRYTGELFI.

The gene calls are TRBV7-3 and TRBJ2-2; D may be TRBD1 or TRBD2 (5 bases each). CDR3 length: 15 residues. The V gene lost 5 bases and the J gene lost 3 bases, with 13 bases spanning the gap. The V gene's germline CDR1 is SGHTA and CDR2 FQGTGA. The CDR3, as DNA: TGTGCCAGCAGCACCGGGACCGACTACACCGGGGAGCTGTTTTTT. Its protein product is CASSTGTDYTGELFF.

This clonotype was seen more than once but under ten times. The chain combines TRBV7-4 with TRBJ1-4, with 9 bases identical to TRBD1. This CDR3 spans 16 amino acids. Germline V lookup: CDR1 SGHVT, CDR2 SQSDAQ. V trimming: 5 bases; J trimming: 10 bases; junction bases outside the gene matches: 14. The CDR3 reads CASSLEGQGRKGKLFF. The CDR3 nucleotides read TGTGCCAGCAGCCTAGAGGGACAGGGTAGAAAAGGAAAACTGTTTTTT.

The rearrangement links TRBV6-2 or TRBV6-3 to TRBJ1-1; D remains ambiguous. Germline CDR1 is MNHEY and CDR2 is SVGEGT. This CDR3 has 13 residues. Trimming stripped 7 bases from V and 4 bases from J, with 13 bases between. In DNA form, the CDR3 reads TGTGCCAGCACCCTTGAGTCATTCACTGAAGCTTTCTTT. Its protein product is CASTLESFTEAFF.

V and J are TRBV7-8 and TRBJ1-5; D is unresolved. Between the trimmed V and J ends, which lost 4 bases and 7 bases, there was a span of 11 bases. CDR1 and CDR2 (germline): SGHVS, FQNEAQ. This CDR3 is 13 amino acids long. CDR3: CASSSSLRQPQHF. In DNA form, the CDR3 reads TGTGCCAGCAGCTCCAGTCTCCGACAGCCCCAGCATTTT.